This TCR beta chain stems from a study of CD8+ T cells in alopecia areata. The sequencing template was cDNA reverse transcribed from extracted RNA. The repertoire was sequenced with immunoSEQ multiplex PCR; TCRdb's copy has only in-frame clones and lacks some. The sample lists 90,000 or so clones; around 44% were seen once. This sample's treatment: oral pan-JAK inhibitor, 5-10 mg twice daily. The table lists this clone with a count of one. Other DNA sequences in the sample encode the same CDR3. Trimming pared 4 bases from V and 2 bases from J, leaving 12 bases between. The CDR3 is 14 residues long. The germline V gene has CDR1 MGHRA and CDR2 YSYEKL.

The V and J genes are TRBV4-1 and TRBJ2-7; D may be TRBD1 or TRBD2 (5 bases each). This sample comprised CD8+ T cells sorted from blood, obtained at week 24, from a patient treated with tofacitinib. The clonotype comes from a human donor with alopecia areata. CDR3 nucleotide sequence: TGCGCCAGCAGCCTCCGGGACGGGACCTACGAGCAGTACTTC. Its protein is CASSLRDGTYEQYF.